The TCR beta chain described here comes from a study of blood T cell repertoires in COVID-19. Study context: T cells, B-cell-depleted T cells, or PBMCs provided the cDNA or gDNA that served as material.

The data were produced by immunoSEQ multiplex PCR, yet TCRdb's version contains in-frame clones alone and is incomplete. In the table there are 98,000 or so clones, roughly nine tenths of which are singletons. The germline CDR1 and CDR2 sequences are SGHDN and FVKESK. The CDR3 runs to 16 residues. Trimming left V 0 bases short and J 3 bases short, with 12 bases between. The chain couples TRBV14 to TRBJ2-1, with D perhaps matching TRBD2 (5 bases). The origin of this receptor is a human donor in a cohort sampled during active COVID-19. The sequencing sample was made of peripheral blood. The CDR3 bases are TGTGCCAGCAGCCAAGATACCGGGAATTTCTACAATGAGCAGTTCTTC. Its translation: CASSQDTGNFYNEQFF.